This TCR beta chain was captured by sequencing in a study of regulatory T cells in long-lasting Graves disease. This clonotype has a count of ten or more. Its specificity is unknown. Time point specified: persistent/refractory GD, antithyroid drugs over 5 years with positive TRAb. RNA from PBMCs was the source of the TCR library. Findings of the study overall: Exclusively peripheral blood, rather than thyroid tissue, was studied.

To make TCR beta libraries, researchers used iRepertoire HTBI primers and Arm-PCR of CDR3 regions. The authors' processing: Segment identification across samples yielded 55 to 65 TRBV and roughly 14 TRBJ segments. TCRdb called the multiplex PCR reads again in MiXCR, with one record for every CDR3 protein. The V and J calls and clone size are TCRdb's, not the authors'. The sample carries under 450,000 distinct CDR3 sequences, roughly 25% recorded once. The sequence was collected from a woman aged 40 to 50 with Graves disease. The sample was peripheral blood mononuclear cells (PBMCs), taken when the disease was refractory, from a patient treated with antithyroid drugs.

CDR3 amino acids: CASSPNPMNTGELFF. DNA for the CDR3: TGTGCCAGCAGCCCAAATCCGATGAACACCGGGGAGCTGTTTTTT. The chain links TRBV7-8 to TRBJ2-2; D is ambiguous. This CDR3 is built from 15 residues. Germline V CDR1 and CDR2: SGHVS, FQNEAQ. Trimming left V 5 bases short and J 1 base short, with 11 bases between.